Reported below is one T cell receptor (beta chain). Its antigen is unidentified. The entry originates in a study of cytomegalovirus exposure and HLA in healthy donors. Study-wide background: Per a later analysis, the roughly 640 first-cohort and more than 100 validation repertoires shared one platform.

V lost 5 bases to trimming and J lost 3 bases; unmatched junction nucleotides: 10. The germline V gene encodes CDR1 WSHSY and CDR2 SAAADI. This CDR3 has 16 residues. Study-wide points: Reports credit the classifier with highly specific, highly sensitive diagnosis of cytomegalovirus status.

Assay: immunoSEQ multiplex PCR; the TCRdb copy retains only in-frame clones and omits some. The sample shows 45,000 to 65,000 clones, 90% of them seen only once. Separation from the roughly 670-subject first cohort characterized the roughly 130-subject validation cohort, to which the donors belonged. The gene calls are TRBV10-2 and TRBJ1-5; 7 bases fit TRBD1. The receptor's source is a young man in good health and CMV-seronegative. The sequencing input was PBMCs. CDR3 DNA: TGCGCCAGCAGTAGGGGCGGGGACAGCCTCAATCAGCCCCAGCATTTT. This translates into CASSRGGDSLNQPQHF.